This entry is about one T cell receptor (beta chain). The antigen remains unidentified. V lost 3 bases and J lost 0, with 8 bases in between. The CDR3 runs to 14 residues. CDR1 is SGDLS and CDR2 is YYNGEE in the germline V gene. The data belong to a study of T cell repertoires in ileal Crohn's disease. For the study at large: TCRB immunosequencing input was approximately 450 nanograms of biopsy DNA per sample.

Study-wide results and caveats: Sorted CD8 T cells held more high-frequency clones than CD4.

Measured with immunoSEQ multiplex PCR; TCRdb has only the in-frame clones, and not every one. This sample has roughly 15,000 clones, with more than 75% found just once. Time point of the sample: inflamed ileum from the surgical specimen. The TCR was taken from an adult with Crohn's disease. The chain has TRBV9 and TRBJ2-3; D unclear. The sequencing sample was made of ileal tissue. In nucleotides, the CDR3 is TGTGCCAGCAGCGCAGTTTACAGCACAGATACGCAGTATTTT. The encoded protein is CASSAVYSTDTQYF.